The text below deals with one TCR beta chain. The junction does not match germline at one end; this may be a read error. The method was immunoSEQ multiplex PCR; TCRdb's version includes in-frame clones alone and lacks a portion of them. The sample lists about 82,000 clones; less than 95% were seen once. The sample is drawn from a study of technical replicates of blood from a few donors. Germline V gives CDR1 SSHAT, CDR2 FNYEAQ (reference sequence). There are 15 residues in the CDR3. The sample comprised T cells isolated from PBMCs. The V call is TRBV7-7, the J call TRBJ2-3, with TRBD2 matching over 7 bases. The sequence came from a human donor in good health. For the CDR3, the DNA is TGTGCTAGCAGCCTGGGGAGGGGAGGCACAGATACGCAGTATTTT. Its protein product is CASSLGRGGTDTQYF.